The clone carrying this T cell receptor beta chain was observed a handful of times. Its specificity is not known. These data originate in a study of OX40 agonist ivuxolimab in advanced cancers. Germline V CDR1 and CDR2: LGHNA, YNFKEQ. The J segment lost 3 bases and the V segment lost 2 bases, leaving 0 bases of the junction unmatched. The CDR3 is 13 amino acids. Study conclusions and caveats: At doses 0.1 to 3.0 mg/kg, CD4+ and CD8+ clones expanded.

Assay: immunoSEQ multiplex PCR; the TCRdb copy retains only in-frame clones and omits some. The sample has about 28,000 clones, roughly 83% seen once. The chain recombines TRBV4-2 with TRBJ1-1; the match to TRBD1 covers 7 bases. The sample was CD4+ or CD8+ T cells sorted from blood, taken in a trial of the OX40 agonist ivuxolimab. This clonotype was sampled from an adult with an advanced solid tumor such as melanoma, head and neck, liver or kidney cancer. Written as DNA, the CDR3 is TGTGCCAGCAGCCAAACAGGGGACACTGAAGCTTTCTTT. Its translation: CASSQTGDTEAFF.